This T cell receptor (beta chain) was retrieved from a study of Tregs in tolerant kidney transplant recipients. This clone was detected only a few times. Its antigen is as yet unknown. Only in-frame clones appear in the TCRdb table, and some are missing; sequencing was by immunoSEQ multiplex PCR. Of fewer than 80,000 clones in the sample, 85% to 90% were seen once. Whole-study findings and limits: No direct test of biological reproducibility was done here.

This clonotype originated in a human donor who received a combined kidney and bone marrow transplant. Source: CD4+ T cells from blood, taken before the transplant.

CDR3 in amino acids: CASSGQGQGNTEAFF. CDR3 DNA: TGTGCCAGCAGTGGTCAGGGACAGGGGAACACTGAAGCTTTCTTT. The genes are TRBV28 and TRBJ1-1; TRBD1 matches 9 bases. Germline V gene data show CDR1 as MDHEN and CDR2 as SYDVKM. The CDR3 runs to 15 residues. The J segment lost 1 base and the V segment lost 5 bases, leaving 5 bases of the junction unmatched.